A single sample gave rise to the 26 T cell receptor beta chains below, sequenced in a study of CD8 T cells in Susac syndrome. An amount of RNA that ranged from roughly 0.5 to 1 ug was reverse transcribed with random hexamers. TCRdb redid the calling of the immunoSEQ multiplex PCR reads with MiXCR, one entry per CDR3 protein. In the table there are over 350,000 distinct CDR3 sequences, approximately 85% of which are singletons. Sequencing was carried out using CD8+ T cells from PBMCs. These receptors were collected from a human donor with multiple sclerosis.

This chain joins TRBV7-2 and TRBJ1-5, with D tentatively TRBD1 (5 bases). V was pared by 3 bases and J by 6 bases, with 12 bases between. Germline V gene data show CDR1 as SGHTA and CDR2 as FQGNSA. There are 14 residues in the CDR3. CDR3 coding DNA: TGTGCCAGCAGCTTCTTAGGGGAAGGTCAGCCCCAGCATTTT. This gives the protein CASSFLGEGQPQHF.

This clonotype was recorded only once. The V gene is TRBV24-1, the J gene TRBJ2-1, with 10 bases matching TRBD1. This CDR3 comprises 17 residues. V gave up 4 bases and J gave up 6 bases; unmatched junction bases: 11. CDR1 is KGHDR and CDR2 is SFDVKD in the germline V gene. The DNA of the CDR3 is TGTGCCACCAGTGACTATCGACAGGGGGCGGGAGGCAATGAGCAGTTCTTC. This gives the protein CATSDYRQGAGGNEQFF.

The chain recombines TRBV12-3 or TRBV12-4 with TRBJ1-1; D not certain. V was cut by 3 bases and J by 0 bases, with 17 bases left in between. This CDR3 region has 17 residues. CDR3 protein: CASSFGSRRVMNTEAFF. DNA of the CDR3: TGTGCCAGCAGTTTTGGCTCAAGACGAGTTATGAACACTGAAGCTTTCTTT.

A single count supports this clonotype. The J gene is TRBJ2-7, the V gene TRBV11-2, with D unclear. The V and J ends lost 0 bases and 2 bases respectively, with 14 bases between them. Germline loops: CDR1 SGHAT, CDR2 FQNNGV. CDR3 size: 16 residues. CDR3 in DNA: TGTGCCAGCAGCTTAGAGATGGCAGAACTGGCCTACGAGCAGTACTTC. It is translated as CASSLEMAELAYEQYF. The full variable domain, completed using reference TRBV11-2 and TRBJ2-7, is EAGVAQSPRYKIIEKRQSVAFWCNPISGHATLYWYQQILGQGPKLLIQFQNNGVVDDSQLPKDRFSAERLKGVDSTLKIQPAKLEDSAVYLCASSLEMAELAYEQYFGPGTRLTVT.

V is TRBV7-8 and J is TRBJ2-1; D might be TRBD1 (6 bases). Germline V lookup: CDR1 SGHVS, CDR2 FQNEAQ. Trimming removed 1 base at V and 4 bases at J, with 20 bases between. The CDR3 is 18 amino acids. In DNA form, the CDR3 reads TGTGCCAGCAGCTTAGGACAGGATACCCGAACCGAATACAATGAGCAGTTCTTC. It specifies CASSLGQDTRTEYNEQFF. The variable domain in full, completed from reference TRBV7-8 and TRBJ2-1, reads GAGVSQSPRYKVAKRGQDVALRCDPISGHVSLFWYQQALGQGPEFLTYFQNEAQLDKSGLPSDRFFAERPEGSVSTLKIQRTQQEDSAVYLCASSLGQDTRTEYNEQFFGPGTRLTVL.

This clonotype has just a few counts. The chain uses TRBV4-1 and TRBJ2-1; D is ambiguous. CDR1 MGHRA and CDR2 YSYEKL come from the germline V gene. The V gene lost 5 bases and the J gene lost 9 bases, with 11 bases spanning the gap. This CDR3 contains 12 residues. CDR3 DNA sequence: TGCGCCAGCAGCGAACCCGTGGGTGAGCAGTTCTTC. Residues: CASSEPVGEQFF.

The chain employs TRBV2 and TRBJ1-6, with a possible D match to TRBD1 (5 bases). CDR1 and CDR2 (germline): SNHLY, FYNNEI. The CDR3 spans 15 residues. The V gene lost 7 bases and the J gene lost 7 bases, with 17 bases spanning the gap. The CDR3 is CASKLGPEGNSPLHF. The CDR3 region has the DNA TGTGCCAGCAAACTGGGACCTGAGGGAAATTCACCCCTCCACTTT.

The CDR3 loop reads CASSSTTSKGGYTF. CDR3 bases: TGTGCCAGCAGTTCGACCACCTCTAAAGGTGGCTACACCTTC. The J gene is TRBJ1-2, the V gene TRBV27; no reliable D call. Per germline, CDR1 MNHEY and CDR2 SMNVEV (reference sequence). There are 14 residues in the CDR3. Trimming took off 4 bases at V and 7 bases at J, with 16 bases between the two ends.

The chain carries TRBV5-8 and TRBJ1-2; a weak D match, TRBD1 (5 bases). Trimming took off 5 bases at V and 4 bases at J, with 15 bases between the two ends. Germline V gives CDR1 SGHTS, CDR2 YDEGEE. CDR3 size: 14 residues. CDR3 nucleotide sequence: TGTGCCAGCAGACCCCAGGGCAGCCTCTATGGCTACACCTTC. This translates into CASRPQGSLYGYTF.

CDR3 loop: CASSEGGQGNEQYF. The CDR3 DNA reads TGCGCCAGCAGTGAGGGGGGACAGGGGAACGAGCAGTACTTC. V and J are TRBV10-1 and TRBJ2-7; 10 bases are a match to TRBD1. Per germline, CDR1 WNHNN and CDR2 SYGVQD (reference sequence). The J segment lost 5 bases and the V segment lost 2 bases, leaving 3 bases of the junction unmatched. The CDR3 contains 14 residues.

The chain uses TRBV14 and TRBJ2-1; D ambiguous. The CDR3 runs to 16 residues. Trimming pared 2 bases from V and 2 bases from J, leaving 13 bases between. Germline CDR1 and CDR2: SGHDN and FVKESK. This chain's CDR3 is CASSQFPGVPYNEQFF. In DNA form, the CDR3 reads TGTGCCAGCAGCCAATTTCCCGGCGTCCCCTACAATGAGCAGTTCTTC.

In its sample, this clonotype was seen once. The genes are TRBV20-1 and TRBJ2-1; TRBD2 matches at 13 bases. The CDR3 covers 16 residues. V shed 2 bases, J shed 7 bases, and the junction held 8 bases outside the gene matches. Germline values: CDR1 DFQATT, CDR2 SNEGSKA (reference sequence). In nucleotides, the CDR3 is TGCAGTGCTAGACCTAGGACTAGCGGGAGTGGAAATGAGCAGTTCTTC. Residues: CSARPRTSGSGNEQFF.

This clonotype was seen only once. Here the CDR3 DNA reads TGTGCCAGCAGTGAAGCGGAGGCAGGGGCCTACGAGCAGTACTTC. This translates into CASSEAEAGAYEQYF. The chain links TRBV2 to TRBJ2-7; D may be TRBD1 (6 bases). CDR1 SNHLY and CDR2 FYNNEI come from the germline V gene. CDR3 length: 15 amino acids. The V end was cut by 0 bases, the J end by 2 bases, with 11 bases between.

The rearrangement joins TRBV29-1 to TRBJ2-5; D gene unclear. CDR1 is SQVTM, CDR2 ANQGSEA, per germline. Trimming removed 4 bases at V and 5 bases at J, with 14 bases between. The CDR3 runs to 13 residues. The CDR3 DNA follows: TGCAGCGTTGCGCTAGTTGGTTGGGAGACCCAGTACTTC. Translation: CSVALVGWETQYF.

Here the CDR3 DNA reads TGCGCCAGCAGCCAACAACAGGGATTGAACACTGAAGCTTTCTTT. Translation: CASSQQQGLNTEAFF. V and J are TRBV4-1 and TRBJ1-1; TRBD1 is a possible D gene (6 bases). Germline V lookup: CDR1 MGHRA, CDR2 YSYEKL. The V end was cut by 2 bases, the J end by 0 bases, with 10 bases between. CDR3 length: 15 residues.

The chain combines TRBV10-3 with TRBJ1-4; no firm D call. This CDR3 spans 15 amino acids. V was shortened by 0 bases and J by 8 bases, with 13 bases between the two germline ends. In germline, CDR1 is ENHRY, CDR2 SYGVKD. CDR3 in amino acids: CAISESEGKEEKLFF. CDR3 coding DNA: TGTGCCATCAGTGAGTCAGAAGGGAAGGAGGAAAAACTGTTTTTT.

V gene TRBV6-1 combines with J gene TRBJ1-5; the match to TRBD1 covers 11 bases. V shed 4 bases and J 4 bases; nucleotides not matched to a gene: 6. CDR3 length: 16 residues. Germline V lookup: CDR1 MNHNS, CDR2 SASEGT. The CDR3 spells CASSVGGQGGNQPQHF. For the CDR3, the DNA is TGTGCCAGCAGTGTGGGGGGACAGGGGGGGAATCAGCCCCAGCATTTT.

This rearrangement joins TRBV3-1 to TRBJ1-5; D ambiguous. The CDR3 is 14 amino acids. The V and J ends lost 2 bases and 0 bases respectively, with 5 bases between them. Germline V lookup: CDR1 LGHDT, CDR2 YNNKEL (reference sequence). The CDR3 DNA sequence: TGTGCCAGCAGCCAACGTTTTAGCAATCAGCCCCAGCATTTT. As protein: CASSQRFSNQPQHF.

The chain has TRBV13 and TRBJ1-1; maybe TRBD1 (6 bases). CDR3 size: 14 residues. V was pared by 4 bases and J by 1 base, with 10 bases between. CDR1 is PRHDT and CDR2 is FYEKMQ in the germline V gene (reference sequence). DNA for the CDR3: TGTGCCAGCAGCTCGCTACAGGGGAACACTGAAGCTTTCTTT. It yields the protein CASSSLQGNTEAFF.

This clonotype was observed once. The chain couples TRBV25-1 to TRBJ1-3; D gene ambiguous. The CDR3 has 10 residues. V was pared by 8 bases and J by 8 bases, with 7 bases between. The germline CDR1 and CDR2 sequences are MGHDK and SYGVNS. CDR3: CASHGDTIYF. The CDR3 region has the DNA TGTGCCAGCCACGGAGACACCATATATTTT. Full variable domain (missing parts from reference TRBV25-1 and TRBJ1-3): EADIYQTPRYLVIGTGKKITLECSQTMGHDKMYWYQQDPGMELHLIHYSYGVNSTEKGDLSSESTVSRIRTEHFPLTLESARPSHTSQYLCASHGDTIYFGEGSWLTVV.

The sample holds one count of this clonotype. The chain joins TRBV20-1 to TRBJ1-6, with D hard to call. V was shortened by 7 bases and J by 4 bases, with 11 bases between the two germline ends. The germline V gene has CDR1 DFQATT and CDR2 SNEGSKA (reference sequence). The CDR3 contains 13 residues. The CDR3 DNA reads as TGCAGTGTCCCGAGTGCTTATAATTCACCCCTCCACTTT. Protein: CSVPSAYNSPLHF.

V and J are TRBV30 and TRBJ1-5; 12 nucleotides agree with TRBD1. This CDR3 contains 21 residues. V shed 1 base, J shed 2 bases, and the junction held 18 bases outside the gene matches. From germline, CDR1 is GTSNPN and CDR2 SVGIG (reference sequence). CDR3 nucleotide sequence: TGTGCCTGGAGTGCCAAAAGGGACAGGGGGCAAGTTTGGAGAGGCAATCAGCCCCAGCATTTT. Translating it yields CAWSAKRDRGQVWRGNQPQHF.

This clonotype was detected a few times. The chain has TRBV6-1 and TRBJ2-6, with D tentatively TRBD2 (5 bases). V lost 2 bases to trimming and J lost 2 bases, with 10 bases between them. The CDR3 consists of 16 residues. Germline values: CDR1 MNHNS, CDR2 SASEGT. CDR3 in DNA: TGTGCCAGCAGTGAAATCTCGGGGACTGGGGCCAACGTCCTGACTTTC. Protein: CASSEISGTGANVLTF.

The genes are TRBV4-1 and TRBJ1-5; 10 bases match TRBD1. The germline gives CDR1 MGHRA, CDR2 YSYEKL. V lost 4 bases, J lost 3 bases, and 15 bases stayed unmatched. The CDR3 loop spans 19 amino acids. The CDR3 spells CASSRTPDRGIGDNQPQHF. CDR3 DNA: TGCGCCAGCAGCCGAACCCCGGACAGGGGGATAGGGGACAATCAGCCCCAGCATTTT.

This chain joins TRBV5-1 and TRBJ2-3; D not certain. The ends were cut back, 0 bases at V and 0 bases at J, with 11 bases in the middle. Germline CDR1 and CDR2: SGHRS and YFSETQ. This CDR3 spans 16 amino acids. For the CDR3, the DNA is TGCGCCAGCAGCTTGGATACTCCTTCTAGCACAGATACGCAGTATTTT. Protein sequence: CASSLDTPSSTDTQYF. Combining the CDR3 with reference TRBV5-1 and TRBJ2-3 gives the whole variable domain KAGVTQTPRYLIKTRGQQVTLSCSPISGHRSVSWYQQTPGQGLQFLFEYFSETQRNKGNFPGRFSGRQFSNSRSEMNVSTLELGDSALYLCASSLDTPSSTDTQYFGPGTRLTVL.

The V call is TRBV14, the J call TRBJ2-7; possibly TRBD1 or TRBD2 for D (6 bases each). This CDR3 is 14 amino acids long. From germline, CDR1 is SGHDN and CDR2 FVKESK. V lost 4 bases and J 2 bases, leaving 12 bases between the germline ends. The CDR3: CASSPLGGPYEQYF. The DNA of the CDR3 is TGTGCCAGCAGCCCCTTGGGGGGCCCCTACGAGCAGTACTTC.